This T cell receptor beta chain was sequenced in a study of T cells in localized non-small cell lung cancer. Sequencing was performed with immunoSEQ multiplex PCR; in TCRdb, only in-frame clones are kept and a portion is missing. Here the sample spans around 100,000 clones, about 87% being singletons. Regarding the study as a whole: Among the top 100 tumor clones, a median about 58 appeared in adjacent lung. Adjacent uninvolved lung tissue had the highest T cell clonality, exceeding tumor.

On this clone: Its antigen is currently unknown.

In germline, CDR1 is MNHNS, CDR2 SASEGT. CDR3 length equals 13 residues. The ends lost 10 bases at V and 5 bases at J; junction bases unmatched: 10. V gene TRBV6-1 combines with J gene TRBJ1-1; TRBD1 matches at 7 bases. This TCR derives from a man aged 40 to 70 with stage I squamous cell lung carcinoma. The starting material was peripheral blood, obtained before any cancer treatment. The CDR3 loop reads CATQGGMATEAFF. CDR3 bases: TGTGCCACCCAGGGGGGTATGGCGACTGAAGCTTTCTTT.